The next 14 T cell receptor beta chains were all read from a single sample in a study of early T cells in non-severe SARS-CoV-2 infection (dated by TCRdb to about 2021). Preparation of the library involved 5' RACE. Data came from a NextSeq 500. Using fastp trimming at Q25 and MiXCR clonotype assembly, TCRdb reanalyzed the public sequencing data and kept in-frame beta chains. Rows matching on CDR3 protein sequence are summarized as one entry with the most common DNA and genes. The sample table shows more than 70,000 distinct CDR3 sequences, and roughly 15% are seen once. Jointly, the top ten make up over 12% of the sample. Sequencing was carried out using whole blood. The receptors originated from an adult who was a healthcare worker with PCR-confirmed SARS-CoV-2 infection or an uninfected control (not recorded which).

Many counts were recorded for this clonotype. The chain recombines TRBV29-1 with TRBJ2-5; TRBD1 agrees at 7 bases. The trim removed 7 bases at V and 5 bases at J, leaving 7 bases unmatched. Germline lookup yields CDR1 SQVTM and CDR2 ANQGSEA. The CDR3 sequence is 12 residues long. As DNA, the CDR3 is TGCAGCGCTCGACAGGGCACGGAGACCCAGTACTTC. Amino acids: CSARQGTETQYF.

This sequence joins TRBV6-1 and TRBJ1-1; a weak D match, TRBD1 (5 bases). V lost 6 bases and J 6 bases, leaving 17 bases between the germline ends. Germline V gene data show CDR1 as MNHNS and CDR2 as SASEGT. The CDR3 has 14 residues. The CDR3 is CASSARGYSAEAFF. Written as DNA, the CDR3 is TGTGCCAGCAGCGCCCGGGGGTATTCGGCTGAAGCTTTCTTT.

The gene calls are TRBV4-3 and TRBJ2-3; no clear D. Trimming removed 3 bases at V and 3 bases at J, with 7 bases between. The CDR3 is 13 residues long. Germline V gene sequence: CDR1 LGHNA, CDR2 YSLEER. The CDR3 nucleotides read TGCGCCAGCAGCCATCGGGCTACAGATACGCAGTATTTT. Residues: CASSHRATDTQYF.

This clonotype has a handful of counts. The chain links TRBV9 to TRBJ1-6; TRBD1 is a possible D gene (6 bases). The germline V and J ends were trimmed by 4 bases and 5 bases, with 10 bases remaining between them. This CDR3 region has 14 residues. The V gene's germline CDR1 is SGDLS and CDR2 YYNGEE. CDR3 protein: CASSIQGDNSPLHF. The DNA for the CDR3 is TGTGCCAGCAGCATACAGGGAGATAATTCACCCCTCCACTTT.

This clonotype was detected only a few times. The chain links TRBV6-2 or TRBV6-3 to TRBJ1-5, with 7 nucleotides matching TRBD1. Germline loops: CDR1 MNHEY, CDR2 SVGEGT. The CDR3 runs 14 residues. V lost 7 bases and J lost 5; bases outside the gene matches: 8. This chain's CDR3 is CASTPRDSYQPQHF. Written as DNA, the CDR3 is TGTGCCAGCACCCCCCGGGACAGCTATCAGCCCCAGCATTTT.

V is TRBV11-2 and J is TRBJ1-1; 7 nucleotides agree with TRBD1. V gave up 4 bases and J gave up 10 bases; unmatched junction bases: 3. Per germline, CDR1 SGHAT and CDR2 FQNNGV. The CDR3 extends over 11 amino acids. The CDR3 protein is CASSWDRGAFF. Written as DNA, the CDR3 is TGTGCCAGCAGCTGGGACAGAGGAGCTTTCTTT.

This clonotype appeared many times. V usage is TRBV4-3 and J usage is TRBJ1-2, with 7 nucleotides matching TRBD1. V was clipped by 0 bases and J by 5 bases; unmatched bases: 6. The CDR3 covers 15 residues. Per germline, CDR1 LGHNA and CDR2 YSLEER. CDR3 sequence reads: CASSQDPTGNYGYTF. In nucleotides, the CDR3 is TGCGCCAGCAGCCAAGATCCGACAGGGAATTATGGCTACACCTTC.

This clonotype was counted a few times. The rearrangement links TRBV12-3 or TRBV12-4 to TRBJ2-7; TRBD2 agrees at 7 bases. The trim removed 1 base at V and 6 bases at J, leaving 3 bases unmatched. The CDR3 loop spans 13 amino acids. In DNA form, the CDR3 reads TGTGCCAGCAGTTTAGATCCGGGGGGCGAGCAGTACTTC. Protein: CASSLDPGGEQYF.

This clonotype was counted a few times. The rearrangement uses TRBV20-1 and TRBJ2-3, with D perhaps TRBD2 (6 bases). V dropped 5 bases and J dropped 6 bases, with 15 bases sitting between them. CDR3 length: 13 amino acids. CDR1 and CDR2 from the germline V gene are DFQATT and SNEGSKA (reference sequence). The CDR3 DNA sequence: TGCAGTGCTCTCATCTTCGCGGGGGATACGCAGTATTTT. This gives the protein CSALIFAGDTQYF.

DNA of the CDR3: TGCGCCAGCAGCCAAGGTGGTCTGAACACTGAAGCTTTCTTT. It yields the protein CASSQGGLNTEAFF. The chain recombines TRBV4-1 with TRBJ1-1; no definite D call. CDR1 MGHRA and CDR2 YSYEKL come from the germline V gene. The CDR3 consists of 14 residues. V was shortened by 1 base and J by 0 bases, with 6 bases between the two germline ends.

This clonotype was recorded many times. V and J are TRBV29-1 and TRBJ2-5; weak D call: TRBD2 (6 bases). V was trimmed by 4 bases and J by 3 bases, leaving 12 bases between them. From germline, CDR1 is SQVTM and CDR2 ANQGSEA. CDR3 length equals 13 residues. The CDR3 is CSVGGASEETQYF. The DNA for the CDR3 is TGCAGCGTTGGCGGGGCCTCCGAAGAGACCCAGTACTTC.

The chain couples TRBV4-3 to TRBJ2-7; a weak D match, TRBD2 (6 bases). CDR1 is LGHNA, CDR2 YSLEER, per germline. The V and J ends lost 4 bases and 5 bases respectively, with 21 bases between them. The CDR3 is made up of 16 amino acids. In DNA form, the CDR3 reads TGCGCCAGCAGCCCTACCGTGGAGGGGAGTAAGAACGAGCAGTACTTC. Its protein product is CASSPTVEGSKNEQYF.

This CDR3 is CSARGASGGIPSTDTQYF. DNA of the CDR3: TGCAGTGCTAGAGGGGCTAGCGGGGGGATCCCAAGCACAGATACGCAGTATTTT. The rearrangement links TRBV20-1 to TRBJ2-3; 11 bases are shared with TRBD2. Germline loops: CDR1 DFQATT, CDR2 SNEGSKA (reference sequence). The CDR3 runs to 18 residues. Losses at the gene ends were 1 base for V and 0 bases for J; bases not matched to a gene: 9.

This clonotype has a count of ten or more. This sequence joins TRBV20-1 and TRBJ2-1; TRBD1 matches 9 bases. Looked up from germline, CDR1 is DFQATT and CDR2 is SNEGSKA (reference sequence). V shed 5 bases, J shed 8 bases, and the junction held 10 bases outside the gene matches. This CDR3 has 14 residues. The CDR3 coding sequence is TGCAGTGCTGAGGGACAGGGTTACGTGGATGAGCAGTTCTTC. Translating it yields CSAEGQGYVDEQFF.